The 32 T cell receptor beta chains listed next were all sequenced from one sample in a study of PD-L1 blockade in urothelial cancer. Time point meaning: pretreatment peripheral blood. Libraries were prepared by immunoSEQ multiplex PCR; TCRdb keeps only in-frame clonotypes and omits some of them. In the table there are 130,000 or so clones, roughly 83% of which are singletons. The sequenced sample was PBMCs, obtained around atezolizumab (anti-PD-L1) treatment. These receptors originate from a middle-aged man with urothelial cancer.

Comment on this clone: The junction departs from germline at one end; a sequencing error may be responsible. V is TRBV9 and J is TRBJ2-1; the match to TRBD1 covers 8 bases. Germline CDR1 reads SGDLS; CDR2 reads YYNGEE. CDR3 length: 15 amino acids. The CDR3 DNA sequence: TGTGCCAACAGCGTAGTAGGGACAGGCCACAATGAGCAGTTCTTC. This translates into CANSVVGTGHNEQFF.

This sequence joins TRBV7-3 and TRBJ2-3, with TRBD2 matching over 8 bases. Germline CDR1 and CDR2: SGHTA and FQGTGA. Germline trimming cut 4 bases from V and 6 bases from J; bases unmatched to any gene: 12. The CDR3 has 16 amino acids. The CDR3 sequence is CASSSRGGGSVDTQYF. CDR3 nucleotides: TGTGCCAGCAGCTCTCGGGGGGGAGGGAGTGTGGATACGCAGTATTTT.

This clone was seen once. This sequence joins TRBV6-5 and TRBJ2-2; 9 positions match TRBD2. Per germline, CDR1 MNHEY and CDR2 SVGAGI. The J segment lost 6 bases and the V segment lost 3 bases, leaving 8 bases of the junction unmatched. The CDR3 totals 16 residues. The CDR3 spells CASSYYSGSGPGELFF. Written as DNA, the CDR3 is TGTGCCAGCAGTTATTATAGCGGGAGCGGTCCCGGGGAGCTGTTTTTT.

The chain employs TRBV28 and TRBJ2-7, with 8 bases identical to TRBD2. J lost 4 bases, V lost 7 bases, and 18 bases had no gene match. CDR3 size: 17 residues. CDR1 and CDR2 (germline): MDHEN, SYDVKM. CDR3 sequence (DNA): TGTGCCAGCACCCCCGGCGTGGTGAGCGGGAGCCCTTACGAGCAGTACTTC. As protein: CASTPGVVSGSPYEQYF.

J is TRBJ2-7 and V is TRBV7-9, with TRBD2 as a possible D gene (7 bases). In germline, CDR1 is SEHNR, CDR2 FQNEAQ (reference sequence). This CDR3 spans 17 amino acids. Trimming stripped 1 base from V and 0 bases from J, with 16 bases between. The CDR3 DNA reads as TGTGCCAGCAGCTTAGTCCCCGGGGCGGGGGCCTCCTACGAGCAGTACTTC. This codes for CASSLVPGAGASYEQYF.

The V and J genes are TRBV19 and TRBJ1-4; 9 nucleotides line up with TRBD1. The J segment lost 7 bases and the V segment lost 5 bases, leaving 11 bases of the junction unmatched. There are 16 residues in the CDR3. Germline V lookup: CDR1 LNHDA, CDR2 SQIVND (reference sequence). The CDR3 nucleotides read TGTGCCAGTAGTGCCCCCTTTGGGACAGGGCGTGAAAAACTGTTTTTT. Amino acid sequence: CASSAPFGTGREKLFF.

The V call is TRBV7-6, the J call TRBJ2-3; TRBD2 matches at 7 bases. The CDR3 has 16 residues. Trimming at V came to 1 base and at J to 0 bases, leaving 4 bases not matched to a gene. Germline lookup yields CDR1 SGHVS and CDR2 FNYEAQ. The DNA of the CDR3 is TGTGCCAGCAGCTTAGTAGGCGGGAGAAGCACAGATACGCAGTATTTT. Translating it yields CASSLVGGRSTDTQYF.

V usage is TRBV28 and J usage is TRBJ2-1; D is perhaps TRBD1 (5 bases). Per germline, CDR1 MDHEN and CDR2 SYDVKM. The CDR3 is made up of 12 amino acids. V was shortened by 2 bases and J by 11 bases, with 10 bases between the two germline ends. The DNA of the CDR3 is TGTGCCAGCAGTTTAAAGAGACAGAAGCAGTTCTTC. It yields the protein CASSLKRQKQFF.

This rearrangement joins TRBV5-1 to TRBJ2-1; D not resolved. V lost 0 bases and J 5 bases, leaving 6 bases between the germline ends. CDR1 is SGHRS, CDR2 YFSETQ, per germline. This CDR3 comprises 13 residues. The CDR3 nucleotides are TGCGCCAGCAGCTTGGTCCCAAACAATGAGCAGTTCTTC. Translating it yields CASSLVPNNEQFF.

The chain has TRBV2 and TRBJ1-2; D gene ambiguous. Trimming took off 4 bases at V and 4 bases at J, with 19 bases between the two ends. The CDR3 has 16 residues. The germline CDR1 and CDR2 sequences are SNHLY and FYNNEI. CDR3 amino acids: CASSVSPGPSGYGYTF. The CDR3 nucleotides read TGTGCCAGCAGTGTGTCCCCAGGTCCCTCTGGCTATGGCTACACCTTC.

CDR3 coding DNA: TGTGCCAGCAGCCCGGGGGCAGGGGGCCGTCTTAGCAATCAGCCCCAGCATTTT. Translating it yields CASSPGAGGRLSNQPQHF. The rearrangement uses TRBV5-8 and TRBJ1-5; 8 nucleotides match TRBD1. The germline CDR1 and CDR2 sequences are SGHTS and YDEGEE. With V trimmed by 4 bases and J by 0 bases, 12 bases remained unmatched. The CDR3 is made up of 18 amino acids.

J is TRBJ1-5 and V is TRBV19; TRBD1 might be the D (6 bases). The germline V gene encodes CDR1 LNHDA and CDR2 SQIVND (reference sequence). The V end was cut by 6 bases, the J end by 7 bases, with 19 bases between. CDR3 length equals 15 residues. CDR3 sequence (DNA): TGTGCCAGTAGCCGGAGGTACAGGGAGCAACAGCCCCAGCATTTT. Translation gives CASSRRYREQQPQHF.

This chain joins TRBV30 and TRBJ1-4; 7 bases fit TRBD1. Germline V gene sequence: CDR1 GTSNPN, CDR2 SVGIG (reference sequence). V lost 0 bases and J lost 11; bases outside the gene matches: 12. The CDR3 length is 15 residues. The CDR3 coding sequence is TGTGCCTGGAGTGTAAAGTTAGGACAGGCTGGTAAACTGTTTTTT. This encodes CAWSVKLGQAGKLFF.

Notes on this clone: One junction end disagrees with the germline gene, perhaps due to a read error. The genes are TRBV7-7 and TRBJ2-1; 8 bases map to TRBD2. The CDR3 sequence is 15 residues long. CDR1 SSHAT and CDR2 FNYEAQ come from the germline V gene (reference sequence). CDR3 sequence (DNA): TGTGCTAGCAGCTTTAGTAGCGGGACTTACAATGAGCAGTTCTTC. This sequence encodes CASSFSSGTYNEQFF.

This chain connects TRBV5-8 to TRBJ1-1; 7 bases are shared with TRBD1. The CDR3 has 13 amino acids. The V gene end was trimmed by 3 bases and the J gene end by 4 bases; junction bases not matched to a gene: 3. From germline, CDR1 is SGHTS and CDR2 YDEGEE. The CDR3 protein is CASSYRGITEAFF. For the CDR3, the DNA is TGTGCCAGCAGCTACAGGGGAATCACTGAAGCTTTCTTT.

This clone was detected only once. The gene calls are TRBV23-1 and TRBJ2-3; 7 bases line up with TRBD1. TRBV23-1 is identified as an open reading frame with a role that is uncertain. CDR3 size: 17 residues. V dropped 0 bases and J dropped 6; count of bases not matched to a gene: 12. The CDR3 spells CASSQSGTAPSEDTQYF. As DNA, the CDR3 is TGCGCCAGCAGTCAATCGGGGACAGCTCCCAGTGAGGATACGCAGTATTTT.

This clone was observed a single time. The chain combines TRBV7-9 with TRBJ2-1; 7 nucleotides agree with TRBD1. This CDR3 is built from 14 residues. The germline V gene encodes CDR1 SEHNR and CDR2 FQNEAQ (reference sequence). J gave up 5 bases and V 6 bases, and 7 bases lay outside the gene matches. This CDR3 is CASRFTGTDNEQFF. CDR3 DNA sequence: TGTGCCAGCAGATTTACCGGGACAGACAATGAGCAGTTCTTC. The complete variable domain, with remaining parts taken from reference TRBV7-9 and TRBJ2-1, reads DTGVSQNPRHKITKRGQNVTFRCDPISEHNRLYWYRQTLGQGPEFLTYFQNEAQLEKSRLLSDRFSAERPKGSFSTLEIQRTEQGDSAMYLCASRFTGTDNEQFFGPGTRLTVL.

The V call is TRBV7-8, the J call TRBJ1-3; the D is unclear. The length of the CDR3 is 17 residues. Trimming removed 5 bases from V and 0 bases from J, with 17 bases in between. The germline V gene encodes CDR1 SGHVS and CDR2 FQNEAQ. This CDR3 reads CASSGPVPSLSGNTIYF. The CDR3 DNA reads TGTGCCAGCAGCGGGCCAGTTCCGTCGCTCTCTGGAAACACCATATATTTT.

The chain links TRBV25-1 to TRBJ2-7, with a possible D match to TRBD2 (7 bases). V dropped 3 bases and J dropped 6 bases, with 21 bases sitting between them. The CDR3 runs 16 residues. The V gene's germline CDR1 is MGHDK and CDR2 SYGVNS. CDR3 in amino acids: CASSDPLGGVSFEQYF. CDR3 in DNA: TGTGCCAGCAGTGATCCTCTAGGGGGGGTATCGTTCGAGCAGTACTTC.

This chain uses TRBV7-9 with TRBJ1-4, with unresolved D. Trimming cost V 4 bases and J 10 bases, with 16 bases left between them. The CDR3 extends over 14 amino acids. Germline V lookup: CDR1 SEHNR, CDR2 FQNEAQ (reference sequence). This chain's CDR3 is CASSSSGFRGKLFF. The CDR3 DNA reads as TGTGCCAGCAGCTCGTCGGGATTCCGAGGAAAACTGTTTTTT.

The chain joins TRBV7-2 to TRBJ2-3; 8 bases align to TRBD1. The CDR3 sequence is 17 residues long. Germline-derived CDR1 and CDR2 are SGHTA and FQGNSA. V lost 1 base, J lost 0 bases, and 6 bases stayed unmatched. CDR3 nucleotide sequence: TGTGCCAGCAGCTTAGATCCAGGGGGCCGGAGCACAGATACGCAGTATTTT. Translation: CASSLDPGGRSTDTQYF.

In DNA, the CDR3 is TGTGCCACCAGCAGAGGCCCGGGGGAGCGCGAAAAACTGTTTTTT. Residues: CATSRGPGEREKLFF. The rearrangement links TRBV15 to TRBJ1-4; a possible D gene is TRBD1 (5 bases). Germline values: CDR1 LNHNV, CDR2 YYDKDF (reference sequence). Trimming left V 1 base short and J 8 bases short, with 14 bases between. This CDR3 has 15 amino acids.

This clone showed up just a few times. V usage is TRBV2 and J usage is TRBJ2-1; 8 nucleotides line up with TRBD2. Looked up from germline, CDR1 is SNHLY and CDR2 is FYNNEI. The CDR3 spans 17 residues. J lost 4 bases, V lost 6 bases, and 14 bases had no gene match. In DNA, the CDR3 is TGTGCCAGCAGGGACGGGGTACTAGCGGAGAGATACAATGAGCAGTTCTTC. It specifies CASRDGVLAERYNEQFF.

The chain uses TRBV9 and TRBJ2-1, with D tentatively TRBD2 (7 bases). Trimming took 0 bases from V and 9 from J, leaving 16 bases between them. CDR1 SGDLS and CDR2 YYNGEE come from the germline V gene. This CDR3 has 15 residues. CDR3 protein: CASSVVGGRGGEQFF. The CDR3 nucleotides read TGTGCCAGCAGCGTAGTCGGAGGGAGGGGGGGTGAGCAGTTCTTC.

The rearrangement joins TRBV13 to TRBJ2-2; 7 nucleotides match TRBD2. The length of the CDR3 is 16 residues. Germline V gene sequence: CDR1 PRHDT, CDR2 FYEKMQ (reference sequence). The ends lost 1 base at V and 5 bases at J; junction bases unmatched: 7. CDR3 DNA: TGTGCCAGCAGCTTAGCCGGCGGGAGAAGGACCGGGGAGCTGTTTTTT. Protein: CASSLAGGRRTGELFF.

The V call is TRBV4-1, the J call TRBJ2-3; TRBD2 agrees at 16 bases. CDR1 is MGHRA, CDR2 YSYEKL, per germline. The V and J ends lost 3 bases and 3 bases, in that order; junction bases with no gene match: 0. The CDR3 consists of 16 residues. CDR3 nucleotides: TGCGCCAGCAGCCAGGGACTAGCGGGAGGGACAGATACGCAGTATTTT. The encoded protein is CASSQGLAGGTDTQYF.

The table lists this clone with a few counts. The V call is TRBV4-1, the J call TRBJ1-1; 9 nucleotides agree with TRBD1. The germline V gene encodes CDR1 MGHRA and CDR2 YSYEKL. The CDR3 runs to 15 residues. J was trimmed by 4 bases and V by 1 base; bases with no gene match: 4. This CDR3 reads CASSQVGQGRTEAFF. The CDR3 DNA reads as TGCGCCAGCAGCCAAGTTGGACAGGGGCGCACTGAAGCTTTCTTT.

The CDR3 nucleotides are TGTGCCATCAGTGACTCTAGCGGGAGGGCCCTCTGGACCCAGTACTTC. It translates to CAISDSSGRALWTQYF. The J gene is TRBJ2-5, the V gene TRBV10-3, with 12 nucleotides matching TRBD2. Germline CDR1 is ENHRY and CDR2 is SYGVKD. V shed 3 bases and J 7 bases; nucleotides not matched to a gene: 9. The CDR3 is made up of 16 amino acids.

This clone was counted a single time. The CDR3 protein is CASSKRGSAGGLSPAFF. The CDR3 DNA reads TGTGCCAGCAGCAAACGGGGATCTGCAGGGGGCTTATCACCAGCTTTCTTT. The chain recombines TRBV21-1 with TRBJ1-1; no check of the table's D call, TRBD1, against the DNA was made. TRBV21-1 is a pseudogene locus. The CDR3 consists of 17 residues.

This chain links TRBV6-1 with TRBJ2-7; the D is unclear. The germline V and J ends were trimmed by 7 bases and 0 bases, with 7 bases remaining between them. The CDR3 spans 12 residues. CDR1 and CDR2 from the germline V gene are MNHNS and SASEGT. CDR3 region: CASTHYSYEQYF. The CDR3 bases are TGTGCCAGCACCCACTACTCCTACGAGCAGTACTTC.

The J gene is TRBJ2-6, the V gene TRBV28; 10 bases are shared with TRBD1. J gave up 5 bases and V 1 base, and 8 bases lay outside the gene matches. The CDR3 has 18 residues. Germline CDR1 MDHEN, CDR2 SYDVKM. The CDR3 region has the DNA TGTGCCAGCAGTTTATCAGACAGGGGGCTGATTCGGGCCAACGTCCTGACTTTC. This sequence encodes CASSLSDRGLIRANVLTF.

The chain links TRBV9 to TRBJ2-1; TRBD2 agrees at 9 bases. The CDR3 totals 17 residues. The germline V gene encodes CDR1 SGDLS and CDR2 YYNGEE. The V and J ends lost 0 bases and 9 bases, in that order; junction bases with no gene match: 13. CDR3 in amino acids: CASSVEASSGIYGEQFF. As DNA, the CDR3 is TGTGCCAGCAGCGTAGAAGCATCTAGCGGGATTTATGGTGAGCAGTTCTTC.